Shown below are 24 T cell receptor beta chains from a single sample sequenced in a study of shared clonotypes between healthy human individuals. Sequencing used immunoSEQ multiplex PCR; TCRdb keeps in-frame clones, though not all of them. Of about 110,000 clones in the sample, more than 65% were seen once. Specimen: memory CD8+ T cells sorted from blood. The subset denotes: CD45RO+ cells pooled with CCR7-negative TemRA cells. All receptors come from a woman aged 25 to 39 in good health.

The gene calls are TRBV28 and TRBJ1-1; D may be TRBD1 (5 bases). From germline, CDR1 is MDHEN and CDR2 SYDVKM. This CDR3 has 14 amino acids. Deletions cut 5 bases from V and 5 bases from J, with 15 bases between. CDR3 amino acids: CASSVLGEWTEAFF. CDR3 nucleotides: TGTGCCAGCAGTGTCCTAGGGGAATGGACTGAAGCTTTCTTT.

The chain employs TRBV11-3 and TRBJ2-5, with unresolved D. The end of the DNA fits TRBJ2-7 better, so the J call may be wrong. CDR1 and CDR2 (germline): SGHNT, YENEEA. There are 13 residues in the CDR3. For the CDR3, the DNA is TGTGCCAGCAGCTTATACGGGTCTTACGAGCAGTACTTC. This sequence encodes CASSLYGSYEQYF.

J is TRBJ2-5 and V is TRBV25-1; no firm D call. Looked up from germline, CDR1 is MGHDK and CDR2 is SYGVNS. This CDR3 is 15 amino acids long. Trimming took 3 bases from V and 2 from J, leaving 13 bases between them. CDR3 sequence: CASSEGSTHQETQYF. CDR3 DNA sequence: TGTGCCAGCAGTGAGGGATCCACACATCAAGAGACCCAGTACTTC.

The rearrangement uses TRBV18 and TRBJ2-7, with D uncertain. Germline CDR1 is KGHSH and CDR2 is LQKENI. The CDR3 contains 11 residues. Trimming removed 0 bases from V and 5 bases from J, with 2 bases in between. CDR3 amino acids: CASSPPNEQYF. The CDR3 DNA is TGTGCCAGCTCACCACCGAACGAGCAGTACTTC.

The chain carries TRBV6-1 and TRBJ2-7; 11 bases line up with TRBD1. Germline values: CDR1 MNHNS, CDR2 SASEGT. Trimming at V came to 8 bases and at J to 0 bases, leaving 6 bases not matched to a gene. CDR3 length: 15 residues. The CDR3 sequence: CASGQGAGGSYEQYF. The CDR3 DNA follows: TGTGCCAGCGGACAGGGGGCGGGAGGCTCCTACGAGCAGTACTTC.

The chain links TRBV7-9 to TRBJ2-3; 7 bases match TRBD2. The CDR3 is 15 amino acids. V lost 3 bases to trimming and J lost 2 bases; unmatched junction nucleotides: 5. Germline CDR1 is SEHNR and CDR2 is FQNEAQ (reference sequence). The CDR3 sequence: CASSLGSGFTDTQYF. Here the CDR3 DNA reads TGTGCCAGCAGCTTGGGTAGCGGGTTCACAGATACGCAGTATTTT.

The gene calls are TRBV25-1 and TRBJ2-7, with 11 bases lining up with TRBD1. J lost 2 bases, V lost 1 base, and 7 bases had no gene match. The CDR3 has 17 residues. Germline V gives CDR1 MGHDK, CDR2 SYGVNS. CDR3 sequence reads: CASSESVPGQGAYEQYF. The CDR3 nucleotides read TGTGCCAGCAGTGAATCGGTCCCGGGACAGGGGGCCTACGAGCAGTACTTC.

CDR3: CASSYYWGTRDTQYF. CDR3 DNA: TGTGCCAGCAGTTATTATTGGGGGACGAGAGATACGCAGTATTTT. This sequence joins TRBV6-5 and TRBJ2-3; D might be TRBD1 or TRBD2, each matching 5 bases. V lost 3 bases, J lost 5 bases, and 15 bases lay in between. This CDR3 is 15 amino acids long. CDR1 and CDR2 from the germline V gene are MNHEY and SVGAGI.

The V and J genes are TRBV15 and TRBJ2-1, with D tentatively TRBD2 (6 bases). The CDR3 extends over 13 amino acids. Trimming pared 2 bases from V and 10 bases from J, leaving 12 bases between. Germline V gene sequence: CDR1 LNHNV, CDR2 YYDKDF (reference sequence). CDR3: CATSRLWDFEQFF. The CDR3 nucleotides read TGTGCCACCAGCAGATTATGGGACTTCGAGCAGTTCTTC. The full variable domain, its missing parts supplied by reference TRBV15 and TRBJ2-1, is DAMVIQNPRYQVTQFGKPVTLSCSQTLNHNVMYWYQQKSSQAPKLLFHYYDKDFNNEADTPDNFQSRRPNTSFCFLDIRSPGLGDTAMYLCATSRLWDFEQFFGPGTRLTVL.

This chain joins TRBV6-6 and TRBJ2-7, with TRBD1 identical over 9 bases. V trimming: 6 bases; J trimming: 3 bases; junction bases outside the gene matches: 6. The CDR3 covers 14 residues. Germline lookup yields CDR1 MNHNY and CDR2 SVGAGI (reference sequence). The CDR3, as DNA: TGTGCCAGCAGGACGGGACAGGGAATCTACGAGCAGTACTTC. Residues: CASRTGQGIYEQYF.

About this clone itself: A far bigger clonotype differs at one base, so this is likely a read error. The sample holds other DNA sequences that translate to the same CDR3. V and J are TRBV5-5 and TRBJ1-2; TRBD1 might be the D (6 bases). Germline V gives CDR1 SGHKS, CDR2 YYEKEE (reference sequence). This CDR3 has 13 residues. V was pared by 0 bases and J by 7 bases, with 10 bases between. DNA of the CDR3: TGTGCCAGCAGCTTGGACAGGGACGCTGGCTACACCTTC. This codes for CASSLDRDAGYTF.

The chain has TRBV19 and TRBJ1-4; D call uncertain. Germline CDR1 reads LNHDA; CDR2 reads SQIVND (reference sequence). The V end lost 3 bases, the J end lost 0 bases, and 8 bases lay between the germline ends. The CDR3 is made up of 15 amino acids. Written as DNA, the CDR3 is TGTGCCAGTAGTATGCAGGTTGCAACTAATGAAAAACTGTTTTTT. Amino acid sequence: CASSMQVATNEKLFF.

The chain couples TRBV6-4 to TRBJ1-1; D remains unclear. CDR3 size: 14 residues. Germline values: CDR1 MRHNA, CDR2 SNTAGT. V was shortened by 3 bases and J by 1 base, with 9 bases between the two germline ends. In DNA, the CDR3 is TGTGCCAGCAGTGAGTCTGCAGAGAACACTGAAGCTTTCTTT. This encodes CASSESAENTEAFF.

Only a few counts were recorded for this clone. The DNA for the CDR3 is TGTGCCAGTAGGCCCCGGGACAGGGCTAACTACGAGCAGTACTTC. Its translation is CASRPRDRANYEQYF. V and J are TRBV19 and TRBJ2-7, with 9 bases lining up with TRBD1. CDR1 and CDR2 from the germline V gene are LNHDA and SQIVND (reference sequence). J was trimmed by 3 bases and V by 6 bases; bases with no gene match: 9. This CDR3 contains 15 residues.

The chain links TRBV25-1 to TRBJ1-5; D is perhaps TRBD1 (5 bases). V dropped 4 bases and J dropped 3 bases, with 10 bases sitting between them. CDR3 length equals 14 residues. CDR1 is MGHDK and CDR2 is SYGVNS in the germline V gene. CDR3 DNA: TGTGCCAGCAGTGGAGGGGTGGACAATCAGCCCCAGCATTTT. Translation: CASSGGVDNQPQHF.

The chain has TRBV25-1 and TRBJ2-1, with D perhaps matching TRBD2 (5 bases). CDR1 MGHDK and CDR2 SYGVNS come from the germline V gene. V gave up 1 base and J gave up 0 bases, with 13 bases separating them. This CDR3 is built from 17 residues. CDR3 sequence: CASSESSGSGSYNEQFF. CDR3 DNA: TGTGCCAGCAGTGAATCCTCGGGATCGGGCTCCTACAATGAGCAGTTCTTC.

In DNA, the CDR3 is TGTGCCAGCAGCTTTGGGGGGACCGGCACCGGGGAGCTGTTTTTT. Its translation is CASSFGGTGTGELFF. The chain uses TRBV9 and TRBJ2-2; D is perhaps TRBD2 (6 bases). Germline CDR1 is SGDLS and CDR2 is YYNGEE. CDR3 size: 15 residues. V lost 4 bases and J lost 4, with 14 bases in between.

The table lists this clone with many counts. With a much larger clone just one base away, this may be a read error. The CDR3 loop is CASSDRDNTEAFF. In nucleotides, the CDR3 is TGTGCCAGCAGTGACCGGGACAACACTGAAGCTTTCTTT. This chain uses TRBV6-4 with TRBJ1-1; D possibly corresponds to TRBD1 (5 bases). V was cut by 2 bases and J by 2 bases, with 6 bases left in between. The CDR3 is made up of 13 amino acids. Looked up from germline, CDR1 is MRHNA and CDR2 is SNTAGT.

The rearrangement links TRBV10-3 to TRBJ2-2; 7 bases match TRBD2. V lost 3 bases, J lost 4 bases, and 5 bases stayed unmatched. Germline lookup yields CDR1 ENHRY and CDR2 SYGVKD. This CDR3 is built from 15 residues. The CDR3 loop reads CAISDSGTTTGELFF. The CDR3, as DNA: TGTGCCATCAGTGATTCCGGGACTACCACCGGGGAGCTGTTTTTT.

This clone was recorded at least ten times. The junction differs from germline at one of its ends, possibly a read error. The rearrangement links TRBV7-6 to TRBJ2-1; possibly TRBD1 for D (6 bases). The CDR3 contains 13 residues. Germline V lookup: CDR1 SGHVS, CDR2 FNYEAQ. Written as DNA, the CDR3 is TGTGCCAGCAGCTTAGGGGCCTTTGGGACACCTGTCTTC. It yields the protein CASSLGAFGTPVF.

The chain couples TRBV10-3 to TRBJ2-1; possible D gene TRBD2, 6 bases. Trimming left V 2 bases short and J 5 bases short, with 34 bases between. CDR1 and CDR2 from the germline V gene are ENHRY and SYGVKD. The CDR3 loop spans 22 amino acids. Here the CDR3 DNA reads TGTGCCATCAGTGAGCTTTATCAGGTTCCGGGACTTGAAAACACACGTGACAATGAGCAGTTCTTC. This codes for CAISELYQVPGLENTRDNEQFF.

J is TRBJ2-1 and V is TRBV28; 7 bases fit TRBD2. The CDR3 is 16 residues long. Germline lookup yields CDR1 MDHEN and CDR2 SYDVKM. J gave up 5 bases and V 3 bases, and 10 bases lay outside the gene matches. The CDR3 bases are TGTGCCAGCAGTTTGTATCGGGGAGGGCCTGACAATGAGCAGTTCTTC. Its translation is CASSLYRGGPDNEQFF.

The rearrangement uses TRBV7-2 and TRBJ2-7, with 8 bases fitting TRBD2. Germline values: CDR1 SGHTA, CDR2 FQGNSA. The CDR3 loop spans 16 amino acids. J was trimmed by 5 bases and V by 5 bases; bases with no gene match: 14. The CDR3 protein is CASSHESGRGGDEQYF. The CDR3, as DNA: TGTGCCAGCAGCCACGAAAGCGGGAGAGGGGGTGACGAGCAGTACTTC.

In DNA form, the CDR3 reads TGTGCCACCAGCGATGACCAAGACCGCATTCCCAACAATGAGCAGTTCTTC. This encodes CATSDDQDRIPNNEQFF. This chain joins TRBV15 and TRBJ2-1; no clear D. Germline V lookup: CDR1 LNHNV, CDR2 YYDKDF (reference sequence). This CDR3 has 17 residues. V was trimmed by 5 bases and J by 5 bases, leaving 22 bases between them. Drawing the rest from reference TRBV15 and TRBJ2-1, the complete variable domain is DAMVIQNPRYQVTQFGKPVTLSCSQTLNHNVMYWYQQKSSQAPKLLFHYYDKDFNNEADTPDNFQSRRPNTSFCFLDIRSPGLGDTAMYLCATSDDQDRIPNNEQFFGPGTRLTVL.